Listed below are T cell receptor beta chains from one sample, sequenced in a study of blood T cell repertoires in COVID-19. Only in-frame clones appear in the TCRdb table, and some are missing; sequencing was by immunoSEQ multiplex PCR. The table has 25,000 to 35,000 clones, approximately 83% seen once. Material: peripheral blood. These receptors came from a human donor in a cohort sampled during active COVID-19. Both conserved end residues are part of each CDR3. A D gene is named only where the DNA matches it firmly. The size field is filled for only some rows; it gives once, few, many or a size class.

j_gene | abundance | v_gene | d_gene | CDR3aa | CDR3nt
TRBJ1-1 | NA | TRBV19 | TRBD1 | CARRDRQEGTEAFF | TGTGCCAGGAGGGACAGGCAAGAGGGGACTGAAGCTTTCTTT
TRBJ2-3 | few | TRBV30 | TRBD1 | CAWETGGGVADTQYF | TGTGCCTGGGAAACAGGGGGCGGTGTGGCAGATACGCAGTATTTT
TRBJ1-2 | NA | TRBV6-2/TRBV6-3 | NA | CASSYQARGRGYTF | TGTGCCAGCAGTTACCAGGCCAGAGGGCGTGGCTACACCTTC
TRBJ2-5 | NA | TRBV29-1 | TRBD1 | CSVGYRGAETQYF | TGCAGCGTTGGATACAGGGGGGCCGAGACCCAGTACTTC
TRBJ1-4 | NA | TRBV11-1 | NA | CASSPREGRGNEKLFF | TGTGCCAGCAGCCCTAGGGAGGGGCGCGGTAATGAAAAACTGTTTTTT
TRBJ2-7 | NA | TRBV12-3/TRBV12-4 | NA | CASRATNGYEQYF | TGTGCCAGCCGCGCTACTAACGGGTACGAGCAGTACTTC
TRBJ2-7 | NA | TRBV21-1 | NA | CASSKEGTGCSYEQYF | TGTGCCAGCAGCAAAGAGGGGACAGGGTGCTCCTACGAGCAGTACTTC
TRBJ1-2 | once | TRBV21-1 | NA | CASSKGRTGAYGYTF | TGTGCCAGCAGCAAAGGTAGGACAGGGGCATATGGCTACACCTTC
TRBJ1-2 | NA | TRBV6-5 | TRBD1 | CASSNPQGAGGYTF | TGTGCCAGCAGTAACCCACAGGGGGCGGGTGGCTACACCTTC
TRBJ2-5 | NA | TRBV5-4 | TRBD1 | CASSFRGRGETQYF | TGTGCCAGCAGCTTCAGGGGGCGAGGGGAGACCCAGTACTTC
TRBJ2-2 | NA | TRBV6-2/TRBV6-3 | NA | CASSYSAGNTGELFF | TGTGCCAGCAGTTACTCGGCGGGGAACACCGGGGAGCTGTTTTTT
TRBJ2-7 | medium-sized | TRBV20-1 | NA | CSAQGRYEQYF | TGCAGTGCTCAGGGGCGCTACGAGCAGTACTTC
TRBJ2-5 | few | TRBV11-2 | TRBD1 | CASSLARGRVGQETQYF | TGTGCCAGCAGCTTAGCCAGGGGGCGAGTGGGGCAAGAGACCCAGTACTTC
TRBJ2-1 | NA | TRBV5-5 | TRBD1 | CASSFTGTGPYNEQFF | TGTGCCAGCAGCTTTACCGGGACAGGGCCGTACAATGAGCAGTTCTTC
TRBJ2-7 | NA | TRBV18 | NA | CASSWDTISYEQYF | TGTGCCAGCTCTTGGGACACGATATCCTACGAGCAGTACTTC
TRBJ1-2 | NA | TRBV12-3/TRBV12-4 | NA | CASSYGGTYGYTF | TGTGCCAGCAGTTACGGGGGGACCTATGGCTACACCTTC
TRBJ1-2 | NA | TRBV28 | NA | CASSSTPPEGNYGYTF | TGTGCCAGCAGTTCCACCCCCCCGGAGGGGAACTATGGCTACACCTTC
TRBJ1-2 | few | TRBV29-1 | NA | CSVLGVGLYGYTF | TGCAGCGTATTAGGAGTGGGACTCTATGGCTACACCTTC
TRBJ2-2 | NA | TRBV7-2 | NA | CASNFRGLASTGELFF | TGTGCCAGCAACTTTAGAGGGTTAGCCAGCACCGGGGAGCTGTTTTTT